The rows below give T cell receptor beta chains drawn from one sample of a study of identical twins. TCRdb used MiXCR to reprocess the 5' RACE reads, holding one entry per CDR3 protein. The table shows under 1 million distinct CDR3 sequences, with about 12% occurring only once. Separately, the same data were catalogued under a study of yellow fever vaccine responses in identical twins.

The sample was PBMCs. Source of these receptors: a young woman in good health. The CDR3 runs from the conserved cysteine through the conserved F or W. Each record gives: CDR3 DNA, CDR3 protein, clone size, V gene, J gene, D gene. The D gene is left open where the match is weak. For some rows the clone size is stated as once, few or many, or as a class when expanded; others skip it.

TGTGCCAGCAGCTTCGGACTAGCGGGAGTGGCAGATACGCAGTATTTT	CASSFGLAGVADTQYF	.	TRBV11-3	TRBJ2-3	TRBD2
TGTGCCAGTACCGGCCAGGGTGGGAGTCAAGAGACCCAGTACTTC	CASTGQGGSQETQYF	few	TRBV19	TRBJ2-5	.
TGTGCCAGCATCGGGGGACAATCTACGGGGCAGTACTTC	CASIGGQSTGQYF	.	TRBV28	TRBJ2-7	.
TGTGCCAGTCGATCGGGGGGCTTGACGTCCACCGGGGAGCTGTTTTTT	CASRSGGLTSTGELFF	few	TRBV27	TRBJ2-2	.
TGCGCCAGCAGCCAAGGATGGACAGGGTCGGAGCAGTACTTC	CASSQGWTGSEQYF	.	TRBV4-1	TRBJ2-7	TRBD1
TGTGCCAGTGACAGGATGAACACCGGGGAGCTGTTTTTT	CASDRMNTGELFF	few	TRBV12-3/TRBV12-4	TRBJ2-2	.
TGCGCCAGCAGCTTGGCAGGGCGGCAGCAGTTCTTC	CASSLAGRQQFF	few	TRBV5-1	TRBJ2-1	.
TGTGCCAGCAGCTGGGGACAAATCGCACCCCTCCACTTT	CASSWGQIAPLHF	few	TRBV5-6	TRBJ1-6	.
TGCGCCAGCAGCTCCCAGGGCGATGGCAATGAGCAGTTCTTC	CASSSQGDGNEQFF	few	TRBV5-1	TRBJ2-1	.
TGTGCCAGCAGTTTATTTCAGGGGGCGCGGGAGACCCAGTACTTC	CASSLFQGARETQYF	few	TRBV12-3/TRBV12-4	TRBJ2-5	TRBD1
TGCGCCAGCAGCCCACTTCGGGACTGGGTAGAGACCCAGTACTTC	CASSPLRDWVETQYF	few	TRBV5-1	TRBJ2-5	.
TGTGCCACCAGTCCCGGTGGGACTCCCATATTATCCTACAATGAGCAGTTCTTC	CATSPGGTPILSYNEQFF	.	TRBV24-1	TRBJ2-1	.
TGTGCCATCAGCGCAGGGGGACTGTATTCACCCCTCCACTTT	CAISAGGLYSPLHF	few	TRBV10-3	TRBJ1-6	TRBD1
TGCAGTGCTCGGGACTCCGCCTACGAGCAGTACTTC	CSARDSAYEQYF	.	TRBV20-1	TRBJ2-7	.
TGTGCCAGCAGTACTCCCGGGACTACGGGGGAAAAACTGTTTTTT	CASSTPGTTGEKLFF	few	TRBV2	TRBJ1-4	.
TGTGCCAGCAGTGAGGACAGGGTAGGAACCGGGGAGCTGTTTTTT	CASSEDRVGTGELFF	.	TRBV2	TRBJ2-2	TRBD1
TGTGCCAGCAGCCAAGATATCGCAGGGGAACGATCACCCCTCCACTTT	CASSQDIAGERSPLHF	.	TRBV4-2	TRBJ1-6	.
TGCGCCAGCAGCCAAGATATGGGGGGCCTGTACACCGGGGAGCTGTTTTTT	CASSQDMGGLYTGELFF	.	TRBV4-1	TRBJ2-2	.
TGTGCCACCAGTGGGGAGGGAGTCTACAATGAGCAGTTCTTC	CATSGEGVYNEQFF	few	TRBV24-1	TRBJ2-1	TRBD2
TGCAGTGCTATTCGTCTGGACAACAATCAGCCCCAGCATTTT	CSAIRLDNNQPQHF	few	TRBV20-1	TRBJ1-5	.
TGTGCCAGCAGCCCTCGACAGGGAATCCCTACCTCTGGGGCCAACGTCCTGACTTTC	CASSPRQGIPTSGANVLTF	many	TRBV11-2	TRBJ2-6	TRBD1
TGCAGTGTAATAGCGGGAGGGAGGTATGAGCAGTTCTTC	CSVIAGGRYEQFF	.	TRBV20-1	TRBJ2-1	TRBD2
TGTGCCAGCAGACTACCAAACGGAGAGACCCAGTACTTC	CASRLPNGETQYF	many	TRBV28	TRBJ2-5	.
TGTGCCACCAGTTCTGGGCAAACCCCGCGGAATGAGCAGTTCTTC	CATSSGQTPRNEQFF	few	TRBV24-1	TRBJ2-1	.
TGTGCCAGCAGCCCTCGACTAAGAACTACCGGGGAGCTGTTTTTT	CASSPRLRTTGELFF	.	TRBV9	TRBJ2-2	.
TGTGCCAGCAGCATCCCGGGGGCCCAAGAGACCCAGTACTTC	CASSIPGAQETQYF	.	TRBV7-6	TRBJ2-5	.
TGTGCCAGCAGCGTGGGCACAGGTCATGCTAACACTGAAGCTTTCTTT	CASSVGTGHANTEAFF	few	TRBV9	TRBJ1-1	.
TGTGCCAGCAGTCTGAACCCAACCGGGGAGCTGTTTTTT	CASSLNPTGELFF	many	TRBV12-3/TRBV12-4	TRBJ2-2	.
TGTGCCAGCAGAACTGGACTAGAAGCTTACAATGAGCAGTTCTTC	CASRTGLEAYNEQFF	.	TRBV5-5	TRBJ2-1	TRBD2
TGCGCCAGCAGTACTCCGGGACAAAGCCTCAATGAGCAGTTCTTC	CASSTPGQSLNEQFF	few	TRBV4-1	TRBJ2-1	.
TGTGCCATCAGTGATCCGGGCAGGGGGCGCAAAAAACTGTTTTTT	CAISDPGRGRKKLFF	.	TRBV10-3	TRBJ1-4	TRBD1
TGTGCCAGCAGTTTCATAGGACTGCGGGGGGGCACCGGGGAGCTGTTTTTT	CASSFIGLRGGTGELFF	few	TRBV12-3/TRBV12-4	TRBJ2-2	TRBD2
TGTGCCAGCAGTTTAAATCCTTATAGCAATCAGCCCCAGCATTTT	CASSLNPYSNQPQHF	many	TRBV12-3/TRBV12-4	TRBJ1-5	.
TGTGCCAGCAGCGTTTTGGAGGGGCGGAACACTGAAGCTTTCTTT	CASSVLEGRNTEAFF	few	TRBV9	TRBJ1-1	.
TGTGCCAGCAGTTTACGTCCGGGGGGCACAGATACGCAGTATTTT	CASSLRPGGTDTQYF	few	TRBV12-3/TRBV12-4	TRBJ2-3	.
TGCAGTGCACGAGGGGGGGACATTCAGTACTTC	CSARGGDIQYF	many	TRBV20-1	TRBJ2-4	.
TGTGCCAGCAGCGTAGATTTGAAGGGGACTGAAGCTTTCTTT	CASSVDLKGTEAFF	many	TRBV9	TRBJ1-1	.
TGTGCCAGCAGATCTATCGCCGAGCAGTACTTC	CASRSIAEQYF	.	TRBV28	TRBJ2-7	.
TGTGCCAGCAGTGAATTCGTGGTCGCGACAGCTAACACCGGGGAGCTGTTTTTT	CASSEFVVATANTGELFF	.	TRBV25-1	TRBJ2-2	.
TGCGCCAGCGGACTTGTCAGCGGCAGCACGAACACCGGGGAGCTGTTTTTT	CASGLVSGSTNTGELFF	many	TRBV5-1	TRBJ2-2	.
TGTGCCAGCAGCCAATTTGGGACTAGCGGGATGGGTGAGCAGTTCTTC	CASSQFGTSGMGEQFF	.	TRBV3-1	TRBJ2-1	TRBD2
TGTGCCAGCAGCCAGGGAGCGGCCGGTGAGCAGTTCTTC	CASSQGAAGEQFF	.	TRBV11-3	TRBJ2-1	.
TGCAGTGCTCCATCGGGGGGTAGGGGCACAGATACGCAGTATTTT	CSAPSGGRGTDTQYF	.	TRBV20-1	TRBJ2-3	TRBD2
TGTGCCAGCACCCAGGGGTACCCCGATACGCAGTATTTT	CASTQGYPDTQYF	few	TRBV6-1	TRBJ2-3	.
TGTGCCATCACTTCCAGACTTACGGCGGGGTACAATGAGCAGTTCTTC	CAITSRLTAGYNEQFF	many	TRBV10-3	TRBJ2-1	.
TGTGCCAGCAGCCAAGAGGGACGGGAGAGAGCCTACGAGCAGTACTTC	CASSQEGRERAYEQYF	.	TRBV3-1	TRBJ2-7	.
TGTGCCAGCAGTTACTCGAGGGGGAAGACCACAGATACGCAGTATTTT	CASSYSRGKTTDTQYF	.	TRBV6-5	TRBJ2-3	.
TGCGCCAGCAGCCAAGATTTAGGCGGGGGCACGAACACCGGGGAGCTGTTTTTT	CASSQDLGGGTNTGELFF	few	TRBV4-1	TRBJ2-2	.
TGTGCCAGCAGTGAATGGGATTACTATGGCTACACCTTC	CASSEWDYYGYTF	few	TRBV2	TRBJ1-2	.
TGTGCCAGCAGCTTAGGGGGCCTAGCGGGAGTCGATGAGCAGTTCTTC	CASSLGGLAGVDEQFF	.	TRBV11-2	TRBJ2-1	TRBD2